This T cell receptor beta chain was obtained from a study of cytomegalovirus exposure and HLA in healthy donors. General study results and limits: Association of a missense DCLRE1C variant with TCR beta V- and J-gene trimming was reported in a later analysis.

The V gene's germline CDR1 is MNHEY and CDR2 SVGAGI. This CDR3 is built from 15 residues. V lost 0 bases and J 1 base, leaving 9 bases between the germline ends. This clone appeared a few times. The antigen is not known. Primers included in the PCR were 60 Vbeta and 13 Jbeta primers. The table came from immunoSEQ multiplex PCR; TCRdb's copy has only in-frame clones and leaves some out. The table has approximately 110,000 clones, about 78% seen once. The source material was PBMCs. J is TRBJ1-2 and V is TRBV6-5; possible D gene TRBD1, 6 bases. This sequence originates from a middle-aged woman in good health and CMV-seropositive. Here the CDR3 reads CASSYSRTVNYGYTF. In DNA form, the CDR3 reads TGTGCCAGCAGTTACTCGAGGACAGTTAACTATGGCTACACCTTC.